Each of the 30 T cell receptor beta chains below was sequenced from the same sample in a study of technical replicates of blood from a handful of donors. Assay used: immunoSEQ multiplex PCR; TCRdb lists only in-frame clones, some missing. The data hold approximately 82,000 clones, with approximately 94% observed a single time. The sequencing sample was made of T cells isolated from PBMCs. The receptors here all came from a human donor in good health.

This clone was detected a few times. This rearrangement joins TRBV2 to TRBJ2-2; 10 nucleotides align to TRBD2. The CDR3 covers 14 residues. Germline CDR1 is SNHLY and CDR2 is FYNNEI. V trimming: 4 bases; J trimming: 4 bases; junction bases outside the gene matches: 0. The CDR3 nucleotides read TGTGCCAGCAGTGGGACTAGCGGCACCGGGGAGCTGTTTTTT. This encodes CASSGTSGTGELFF.

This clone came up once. The CDR3 DNA sequence: TGTGCCATCAGTGTAGAGGGACAGTATTTGTTCTTC. Encoded protein: CAISVEGQYLFF. The chain links TRBV10-3 to TRBJ2-1; 7 bases are a match to TRBD1. The CDR3 has 12 residues. The germline V gene encodes CDR1 ENHRY and CDR2 SYGVKD. Unmatched junction bases numbered 9, after V lost 4 bases and J lost 15 bases.

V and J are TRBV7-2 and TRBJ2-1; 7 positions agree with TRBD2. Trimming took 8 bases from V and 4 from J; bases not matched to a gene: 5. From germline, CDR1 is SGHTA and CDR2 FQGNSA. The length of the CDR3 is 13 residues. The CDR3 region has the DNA TGTGCCAGCGTGTCTAGCGGATACAATGAGCAGTTCTTC. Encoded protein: CASVSSGYNEQFF.

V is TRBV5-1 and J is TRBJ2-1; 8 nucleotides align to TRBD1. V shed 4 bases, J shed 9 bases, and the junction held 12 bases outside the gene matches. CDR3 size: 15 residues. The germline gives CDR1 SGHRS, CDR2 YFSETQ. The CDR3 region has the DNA TGCGCCAGCAGCCTCCGGACAGGGATCGGAGGTGAGCAGTTCTTC. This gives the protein CASSLRTGIGGEQFF.

The CDR3 here is CASSASDRAFSGNTIYF. CDR3 DNA sequence: TGTGCCAGCAGCGCGTCCGACAGGGCTTTCTCTGGAAACACCATATATTTT. The chain couples TRBV5-5 to TRBJ1-3; 7 nucleotides agree with TRBD1. Per germline, CDR1 SGHKS and CDR2 YYEKEE (reference sequence). V dropped 4 bases and J dropped 0; count of bases not matched to a gene: 10. This CDR3 region has 17 residues.

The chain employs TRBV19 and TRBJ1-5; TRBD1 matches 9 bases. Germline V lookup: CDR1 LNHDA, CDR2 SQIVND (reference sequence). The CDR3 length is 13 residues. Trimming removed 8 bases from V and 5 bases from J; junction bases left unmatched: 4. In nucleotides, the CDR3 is TGTGCCAGTGCCGGGACAGGGTATCAGCCCCAGCATTTT. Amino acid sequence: CASAGTGYQPQHF.

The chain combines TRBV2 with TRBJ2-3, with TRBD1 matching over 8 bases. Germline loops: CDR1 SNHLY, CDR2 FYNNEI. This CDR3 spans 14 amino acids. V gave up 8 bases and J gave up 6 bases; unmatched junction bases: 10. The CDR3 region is CASGQGARFDTQYF. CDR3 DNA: TGTGCCAGCGGACAGGGTGCTCGATTTGATACGCAGTATTTT.

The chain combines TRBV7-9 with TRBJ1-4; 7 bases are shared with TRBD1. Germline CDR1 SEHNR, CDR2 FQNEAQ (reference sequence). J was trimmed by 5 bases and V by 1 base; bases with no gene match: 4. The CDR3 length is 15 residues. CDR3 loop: CASSLEGQRNEKLFF. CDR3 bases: TGTGCCAGCAGCTTAGAGGGACAGAGGAATGAAAAACTGTTTTTT.

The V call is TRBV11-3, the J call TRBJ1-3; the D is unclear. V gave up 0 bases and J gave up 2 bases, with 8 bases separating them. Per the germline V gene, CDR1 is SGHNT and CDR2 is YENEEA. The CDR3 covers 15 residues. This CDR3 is CASSLEGGAGNTIYF. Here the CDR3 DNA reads TGTGCCAGCAGCTTAGAAGGCGGGGCTGGAAACACCATATATTTT.

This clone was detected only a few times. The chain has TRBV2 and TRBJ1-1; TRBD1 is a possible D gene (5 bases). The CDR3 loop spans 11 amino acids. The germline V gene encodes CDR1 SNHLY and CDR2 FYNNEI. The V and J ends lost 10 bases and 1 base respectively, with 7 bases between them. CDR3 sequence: CATGGNTEAFF. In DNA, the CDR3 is TGTGCCACCGGGGGGAACACTGAAGCTTTCTTT.

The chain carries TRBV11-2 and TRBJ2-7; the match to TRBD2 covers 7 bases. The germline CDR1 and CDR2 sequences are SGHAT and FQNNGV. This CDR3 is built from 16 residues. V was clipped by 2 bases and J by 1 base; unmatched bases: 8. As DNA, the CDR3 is TGTGCCAGCAGCTTAACCGGCGGGAGCAGATCCTACGAGCAGTACTTC. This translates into CASSLTGGSRSYEQYF. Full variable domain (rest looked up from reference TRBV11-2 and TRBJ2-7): EAGVAQSPRYKIIEKRQSVAFWCNPISGHATLYWYQQILGQGPKLLIQFQNNGVVDDSQLPKDRFSAERLKGVDSTLKIQPAKLEDSAVYLCASSLTGGSRSYEQYFGPGTRLTVT.

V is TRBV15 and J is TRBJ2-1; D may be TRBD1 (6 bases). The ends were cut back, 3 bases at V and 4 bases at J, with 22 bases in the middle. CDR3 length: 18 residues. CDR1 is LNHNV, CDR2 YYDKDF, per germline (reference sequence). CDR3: CATSRTGTGSVPYNEQFF. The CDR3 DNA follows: TGTGCCACCAGCAGGACGGGAACAGGGTCCGTTCCTTACAATGAGCAGTTCTTC.

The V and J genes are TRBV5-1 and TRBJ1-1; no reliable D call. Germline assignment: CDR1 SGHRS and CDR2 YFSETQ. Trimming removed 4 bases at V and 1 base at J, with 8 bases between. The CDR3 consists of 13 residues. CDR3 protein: CASSPTQNTEAFF. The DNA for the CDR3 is TGCGCCAGCAGCCCGACACAGAACACTGAAGCTTTCTTT.

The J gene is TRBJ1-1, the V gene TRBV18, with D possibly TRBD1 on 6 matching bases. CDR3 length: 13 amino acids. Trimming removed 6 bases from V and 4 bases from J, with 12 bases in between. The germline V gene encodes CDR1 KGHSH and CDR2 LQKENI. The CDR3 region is CASSATGTTEAFF. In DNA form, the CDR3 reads TGTGCCAGCTCCGCGACAGGAACCACTGAAGCTTTCTTT.

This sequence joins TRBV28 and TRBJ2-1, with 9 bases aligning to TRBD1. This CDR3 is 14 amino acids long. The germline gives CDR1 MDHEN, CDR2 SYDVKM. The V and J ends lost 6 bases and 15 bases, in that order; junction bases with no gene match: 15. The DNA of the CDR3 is TGTGCCAGCAGCCGGGACAGGGAGAGGGGTAGCGGGTTCTTC. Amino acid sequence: CASSRDRERGSGFF.

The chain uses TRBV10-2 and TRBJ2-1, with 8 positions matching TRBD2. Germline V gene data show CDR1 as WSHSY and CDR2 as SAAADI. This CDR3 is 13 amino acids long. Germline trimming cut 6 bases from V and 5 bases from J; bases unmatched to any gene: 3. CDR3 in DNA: TGCGCCAGCAGGTTAGCGGGGAACAATGAGCAGTTCTTC. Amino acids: CASRLAGNNEQFF.

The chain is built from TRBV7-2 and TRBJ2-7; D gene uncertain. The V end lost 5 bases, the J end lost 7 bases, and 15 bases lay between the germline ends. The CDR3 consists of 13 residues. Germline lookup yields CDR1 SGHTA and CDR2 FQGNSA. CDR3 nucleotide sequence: TGTGCCAGCAGCCTCAAGGTTCTCGGGGAGCAGTACTTC. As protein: CASSLKVLGEQYF.

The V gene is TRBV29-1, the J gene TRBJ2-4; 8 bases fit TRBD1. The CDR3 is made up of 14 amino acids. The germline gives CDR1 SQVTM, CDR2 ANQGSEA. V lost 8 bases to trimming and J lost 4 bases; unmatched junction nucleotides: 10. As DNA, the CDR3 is TGCAGCAATACCTCGGGACAGGTAAAAAACATTCAGTACTTC. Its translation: CSNTSGQVKNIQYF.

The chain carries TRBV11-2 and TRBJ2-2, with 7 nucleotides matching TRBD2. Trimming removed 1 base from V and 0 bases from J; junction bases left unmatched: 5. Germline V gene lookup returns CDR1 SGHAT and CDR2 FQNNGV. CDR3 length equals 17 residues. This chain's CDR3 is CASSLVRAGANTGELFF. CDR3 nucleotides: TGTGCCAGCAGCTTAGTCCGGGCGGGGGCGAACACCGGGGAGCTGTTTTTT.

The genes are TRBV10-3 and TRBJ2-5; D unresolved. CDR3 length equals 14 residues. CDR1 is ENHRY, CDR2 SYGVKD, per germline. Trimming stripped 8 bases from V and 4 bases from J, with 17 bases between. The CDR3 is CAIGSTPSGETQYF. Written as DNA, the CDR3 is TGTGCCATCGGGTCTACACCCTCGGGAGAGACCCAGTACTTC.

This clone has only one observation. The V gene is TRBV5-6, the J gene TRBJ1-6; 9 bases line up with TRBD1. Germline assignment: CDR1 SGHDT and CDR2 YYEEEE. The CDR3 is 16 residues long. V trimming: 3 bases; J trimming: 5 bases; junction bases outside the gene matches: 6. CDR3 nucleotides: TGTGCCAGCAGCTCTCCGGGACAGGGAAATAATTCACCCCTCCACTTT. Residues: CASSSPGQGNNSPLHF.

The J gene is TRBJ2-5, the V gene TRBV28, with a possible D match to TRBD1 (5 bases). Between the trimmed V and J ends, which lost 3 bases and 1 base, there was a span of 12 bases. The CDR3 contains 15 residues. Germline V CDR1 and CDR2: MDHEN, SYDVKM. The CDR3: CASSLSHRPQETQYF. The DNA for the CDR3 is TGTGCCAGCAGTTTGAGTCACAGGCCCCAAGAGACCCAGTACTTC.

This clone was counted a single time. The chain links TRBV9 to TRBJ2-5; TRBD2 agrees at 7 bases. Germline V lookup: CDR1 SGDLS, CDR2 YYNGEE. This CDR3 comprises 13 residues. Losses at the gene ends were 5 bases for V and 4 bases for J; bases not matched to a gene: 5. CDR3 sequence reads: CASSWGGSETQYF. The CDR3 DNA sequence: TGTGCCAGCAGTTGGGGAGGGTCAGAGACCCAGTACTTC.

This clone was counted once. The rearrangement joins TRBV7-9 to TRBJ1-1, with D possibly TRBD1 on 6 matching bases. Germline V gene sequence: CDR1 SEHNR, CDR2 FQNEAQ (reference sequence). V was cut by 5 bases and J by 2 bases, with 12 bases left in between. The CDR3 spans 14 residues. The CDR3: CASSTKTGNTEAFF. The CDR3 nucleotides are TGTGCCAGCAGCACAAAGACAGGCAACACTGAAGCTTTCTTT.

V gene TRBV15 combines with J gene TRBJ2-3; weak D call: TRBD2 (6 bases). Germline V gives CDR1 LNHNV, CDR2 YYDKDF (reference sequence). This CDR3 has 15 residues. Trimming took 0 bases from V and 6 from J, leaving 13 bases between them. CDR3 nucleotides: TGTGCCACCAGCAGAGATCTGCAGCGGGCGGATACGCAGTATTTT. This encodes CATSRDLQRADTQYF.

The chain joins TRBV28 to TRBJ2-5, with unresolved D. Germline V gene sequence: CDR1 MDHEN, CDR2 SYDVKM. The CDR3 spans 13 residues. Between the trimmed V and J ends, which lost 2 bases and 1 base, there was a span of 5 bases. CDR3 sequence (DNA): TGTGCCAGCAGTTTAAACAGCCAAGAGACCCAGTACTTC. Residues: CASSLNSQETQYF.

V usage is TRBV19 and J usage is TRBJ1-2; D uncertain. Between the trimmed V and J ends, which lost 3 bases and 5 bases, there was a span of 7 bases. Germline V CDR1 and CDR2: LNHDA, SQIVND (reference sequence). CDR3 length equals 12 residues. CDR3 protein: CASSITEYGYTF. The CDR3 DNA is TGTGCCAGTAGTATCACAGAATATGGCTACACCTTC.

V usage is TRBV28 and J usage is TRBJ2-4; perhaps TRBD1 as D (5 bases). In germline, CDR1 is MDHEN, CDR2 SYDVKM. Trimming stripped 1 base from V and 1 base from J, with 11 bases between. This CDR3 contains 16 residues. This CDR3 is CASSLYGQGAKNIQYF. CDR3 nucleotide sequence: TGTGCCAGCAGTTTATATGGTCAGGGCGCCAAAAACATTCAGTACTTC.

The DNA for the CDR3 is TGTGCCAGCAGTTTGGACAGGCCCAGATATGAGCAGTTCTTC. Translating gives CASSLDRPRYEQFF. V is TRBV6-6 and J is TRBJ2-1, with 7 nucleotides matching TRBD1. This CDR3 region has 14 residues. The V gene's germline CDR1 is MNHNY and CDR2 SVGAGI (reference sequence). V lost 4 bases and J lost 8; bases outside the gene matches: 8.

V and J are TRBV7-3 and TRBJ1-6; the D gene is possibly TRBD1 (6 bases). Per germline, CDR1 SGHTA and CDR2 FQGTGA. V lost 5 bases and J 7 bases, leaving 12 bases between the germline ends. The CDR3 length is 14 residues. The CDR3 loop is CASSRNTGNSPLHF. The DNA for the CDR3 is TGTGCCAGCAGCCGAAATACAGGGAATTCACCCCTCCACTTT.